This T cell receptor beta chain was found in a study of shared clonotypes between healthy human individuals. Study-wide background: Donors consisted of two women and a few men between 18 and 49.

Between the trimmed V and J ends, which lost 2 bases and 0 bases, there was a span of 4 bases. Germline V gives CDR1 MNHEY, CDR2 SVGAGI. The CDR3 runs to 13 residues. A split of CD4+ cells into CD45RA+ naive and CD45RA-negative memory subsets was performed. Clones were sequenced by immunoSEQ multiplex PCR, and TCRdb holds only the in-frame ones, with some missing. Of under 600,000 clones detected, more than 95% appear once; the ten largest clones hold about 0.068%. As regards this clone: Its antigen is not known. This same CDR3 is encoded by further DNA sequences in the sample.

General study results and limits: Non-shared clonotypes displayed generation probabilities falling below those of clonotypes present in all four donors. Rarefaction exposed incomplete sorted-subset sequencing despite large depth.

The source material was naive CD4+ T cells sorted from blood. As for subset: CD45RA+ positively selected. The chain uses TRBV6-5 and TRBJ1-2; D is undetermined. This TCR derives from a woman in her 30s in good health. Here the CDR3 DNA reads TGTGCCAGCAGTTACGACACTAACTATGGCTACACCTTC. Encoded protein: CASSYDTNYGYTF.